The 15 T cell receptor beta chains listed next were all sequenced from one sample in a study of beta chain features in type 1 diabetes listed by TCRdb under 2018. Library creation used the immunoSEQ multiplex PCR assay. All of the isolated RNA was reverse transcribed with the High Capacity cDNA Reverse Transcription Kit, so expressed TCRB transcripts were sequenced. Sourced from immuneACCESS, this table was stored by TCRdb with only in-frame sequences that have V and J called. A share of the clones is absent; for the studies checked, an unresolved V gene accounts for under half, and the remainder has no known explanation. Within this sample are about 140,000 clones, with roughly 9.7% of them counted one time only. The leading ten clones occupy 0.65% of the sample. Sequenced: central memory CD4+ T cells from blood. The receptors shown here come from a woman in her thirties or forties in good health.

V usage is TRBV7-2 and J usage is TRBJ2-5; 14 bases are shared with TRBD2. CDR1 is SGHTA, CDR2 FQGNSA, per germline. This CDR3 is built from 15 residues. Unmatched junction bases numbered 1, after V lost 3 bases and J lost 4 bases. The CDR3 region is CASSLTSGGGETQYF. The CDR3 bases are TGTGCCAGCAGCTTGACTAGCGGGGGGGGAGAGACCCAGTACTTC.

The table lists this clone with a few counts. CDR3 nucleotides: TGTGCCAGCAGCTTGGCGCCAGCGAACTATGGCTACACCTTC. Its translation is CASSLAPANYGYTF. The chain links TRBV5-6 to TRBJ1-2; D unclear. The CDR3 loop spans 14 amino acids. CDR1 is SGHDT and CDR2 is YYEEEE in the germline V gene. With 0 bases removed from V and 2 bases from J, the gap between germline ends came to 8 bases. Together with reference TRBV5-6 and TRBJ1-2, the CDR3 gives the full variable domain: DAGVTQSPTHLIKTRGQQVTLRCSPKSGHDTVSWYQQALGQGPQFIFQYYEEEERQRGNFPDRFSGHQFPNYSSELNVNALLLGDSALYLCASSLAPANYGYTFGSGTRLTVV.

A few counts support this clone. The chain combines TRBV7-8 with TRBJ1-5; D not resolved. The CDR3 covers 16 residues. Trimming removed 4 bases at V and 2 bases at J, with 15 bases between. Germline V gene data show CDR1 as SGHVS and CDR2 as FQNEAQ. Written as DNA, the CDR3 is TGTGCCAGCAGCTCCTCCGGCGGCCGGGGCAATCAGCCCCAGCATTTT. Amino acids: CASSSSGGRGNQPQHF.

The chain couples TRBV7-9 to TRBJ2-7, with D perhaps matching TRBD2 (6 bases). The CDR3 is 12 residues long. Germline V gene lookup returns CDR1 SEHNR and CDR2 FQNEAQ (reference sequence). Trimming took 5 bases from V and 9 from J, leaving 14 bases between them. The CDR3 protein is CASSPAGQVQYF. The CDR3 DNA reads TGTGCCAGCAGCCCGGCGGGGCAGGTGCAGTACTTC.

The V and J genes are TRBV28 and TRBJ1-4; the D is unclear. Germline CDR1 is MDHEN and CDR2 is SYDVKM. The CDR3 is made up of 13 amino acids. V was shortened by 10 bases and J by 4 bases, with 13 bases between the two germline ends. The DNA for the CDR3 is TGTGCCACGTACGAGGGTCTTAATGAAAAACTGTTTTTT. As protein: CATYEGLNEKLFF.

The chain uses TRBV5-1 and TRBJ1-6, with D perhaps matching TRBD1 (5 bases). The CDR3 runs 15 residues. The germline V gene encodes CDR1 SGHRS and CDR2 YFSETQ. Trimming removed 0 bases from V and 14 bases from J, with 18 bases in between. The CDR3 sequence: CASSLGGAREGTLHF. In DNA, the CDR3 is TGCGCCAGCAGCTTGGGTGGGGCCCGGGAGGGGACCCTCCACTTT.

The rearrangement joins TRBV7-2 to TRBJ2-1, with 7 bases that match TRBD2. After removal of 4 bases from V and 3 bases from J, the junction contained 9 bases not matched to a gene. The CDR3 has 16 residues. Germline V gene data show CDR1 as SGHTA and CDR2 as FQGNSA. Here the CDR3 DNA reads TGTGCCAGCAGCTCTCGATGGGCTAGCGGCTACAATGAGCAGTTCTTC. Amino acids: CASSSRWASGYNEQFF.

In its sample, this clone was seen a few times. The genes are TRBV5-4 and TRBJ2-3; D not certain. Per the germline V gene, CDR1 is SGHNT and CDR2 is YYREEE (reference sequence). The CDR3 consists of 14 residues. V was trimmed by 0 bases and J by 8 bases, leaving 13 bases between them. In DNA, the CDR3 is TGTGCCAGCAGCTTGGCCACAAGTCTAGGTACGCAGTATTTT. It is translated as CASSLATSLGTQYF. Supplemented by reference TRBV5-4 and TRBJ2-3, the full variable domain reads ETGVTQSPTHLIKTRGQQVTLRCSSQSGHNTVSWYQQALGQGPQFIFQYYREEENGRGNFPPRFSGLQFPNYSSELNVNALELDDSALYLCASSLATSLGTQYFGPGTRLTVL.

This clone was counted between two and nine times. The CDR3 bases are TGTGCCAGCAGTGCTGGGGAGAGCGGGCAAGAGACCCAGTACTTC. It translates to CASSAGESGQETQYF. V and J are TRBV2 and TRBJ2-5, with D possibly TRBD2 on 6 matching bases. The CDR3 totals 15 residues. Germline CDR1 SNHLY, CDR2 FYNNEI. Trimming stripped 4 bases from V and 2 bases from J, with 14 bases between.

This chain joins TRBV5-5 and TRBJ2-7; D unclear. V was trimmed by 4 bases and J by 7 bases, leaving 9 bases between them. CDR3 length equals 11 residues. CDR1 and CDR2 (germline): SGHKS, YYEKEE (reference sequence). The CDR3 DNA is TGTGCCAGCAGCCCCGCGGCGGAGCAGTACTTC. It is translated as CASSPAAEQYF.

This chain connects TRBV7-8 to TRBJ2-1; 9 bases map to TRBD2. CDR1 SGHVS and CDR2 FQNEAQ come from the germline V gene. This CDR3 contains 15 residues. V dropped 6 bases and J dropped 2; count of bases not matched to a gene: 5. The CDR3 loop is CASRTSGGPYNEQFF. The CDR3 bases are TGTGCCAGCAGAACAAGCGGGGGGCCCTACAATGAGCAGTTCTTC.

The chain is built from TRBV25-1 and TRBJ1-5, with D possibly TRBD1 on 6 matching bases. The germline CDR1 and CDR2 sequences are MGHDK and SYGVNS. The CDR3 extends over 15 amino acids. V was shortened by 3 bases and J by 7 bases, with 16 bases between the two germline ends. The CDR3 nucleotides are TGTGCCAGCAGTGATCAAGGGGGACGTAACCAGCCCCAGCATTTT. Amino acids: CASSDQGGRNQPQHF.

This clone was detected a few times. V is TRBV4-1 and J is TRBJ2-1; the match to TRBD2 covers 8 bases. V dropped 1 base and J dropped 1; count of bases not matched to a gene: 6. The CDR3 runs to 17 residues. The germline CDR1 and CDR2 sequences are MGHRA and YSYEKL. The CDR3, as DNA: TGCGCCAGCAGCCAAGTAGTAGCGGGGATATCCTACAATGAGCAGTTCTTC. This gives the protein CASSQVVAGISYNEQFF.

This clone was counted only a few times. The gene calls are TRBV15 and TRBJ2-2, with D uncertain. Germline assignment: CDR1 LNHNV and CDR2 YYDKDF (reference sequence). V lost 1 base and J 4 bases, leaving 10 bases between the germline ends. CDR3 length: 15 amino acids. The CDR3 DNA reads TGTGCCACCAGCAGAGGTCAGAGGAGCACCGGGGAGCTGTTTTTT. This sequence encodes CATSRGQRSTGELFF.

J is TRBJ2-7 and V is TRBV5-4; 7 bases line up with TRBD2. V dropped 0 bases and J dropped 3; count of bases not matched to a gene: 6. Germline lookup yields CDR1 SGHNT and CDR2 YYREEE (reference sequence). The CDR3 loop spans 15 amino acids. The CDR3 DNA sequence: TGTGCCAGCAGCTTGGATCCTAGCGGTTACTACGAGCAGTACTTC. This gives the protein CASSLDPSGYYEQYF.